Following are 14 T cell receptor beta chains from one sample sequenced in a study of T cell changes during pregnancy in multiple sclerosis. Clones were read by immunoSEQ multiplex PCR, and TCRdb kept only the in-frame ones, dropping some. Among tens of thousands of clones listed, roughly nine tenths were seen once. The sequencing here drew on CD4+ T cells from peripheral blood mononuclear cells, taken in the second trimester of pregnancy. These receptors all come from a female donor with multiple sclerosis, enrolled in a pregnancy study.

The chain recombines TRBV29-1 with TRBJ2-7, with D possibly being TRBD2 (6 bases). From germline, CDR1 is SQVTM and CDR2 ANQGSEA. Trimming pared 7 bases from V and 6 bases from J, leaving 19 bases between. This CDR3 spans 13 amino acids. In DNA, the CDR3 is TGCAGCGCCTCGGGACTCCTGAGCGGCGAGCAGTACTTC. Encoded protein: CSASGLLSGEQYF.

In regard to this clone: Mismatch with germline at one junction end may stem from a read error. The gene calls are TRBV6-6 and TRBJ2-7, with a weak D call TRBD1 (6 bases). There are 14 residues in the CDR3. The germline CDR1 and CDR2 sequences are MNHNY and SVGAGI (reference sequence). The CDR3 region is CVSSYTDRSGEQYF. The CDR3 DNA reads as TGTGTCAGCAGTTACACCGACAGGTCCGGCGAGCAGTACTTC.

The chain recombines TRBV6-5 with TRBJ1-1, with D possibly TRBD1 on 6 matching bases. Per germline, CDR1 MNHEY and CDR2 SVGAGI. This CDR3 comprises 15 residues. V was cut by 2 bases and J by 0 bases, with 10 bases left in between. Here the CDR3 reads CASSYGGAMNTEAFF. The CDR3 DNA reads as TGTGCCAGCAGTTACGGGGGCGCCATGAACACTGAAGCTTTCTTT.

This clone was recorded only once. This sequence joins TRBV19 and TRBJ1-2; possible D gene TRBD1, 6 bases. The CDR3 is 13 residues long. V lost 3 bases to trimming and J lost 6 bases, with 11 bases between them. The germline CDR1 and CDR2 sequences are LNHDA and SQIVND (reference sequence). CDR3: CASSITGRHGYTF. CDR3 bases: TGTGCCAGTAGTATTACAGGGAGACATGGCTACACCTTC.

The chain combines TRBV7-6 with TRBJ1-2; D remains ambiguous. CDR1 and CDR2 from the germline V gene are SGHVS and FNYEAQ. This CDR3 is 14 amino acids long. The V and J ends lost 5 bases and 6 bases respectively, with 16 bases between them. CDR3 in DNA: TGTGCCAGCAGCCCGAAGACTATGCTCGATGGCTACACCTTC. It specifies CASSPKTMLDGYTF.

The chain is built from TRBV27 and TRBJ2-7, with 13 positions matching TRBD2. The trim removed 7 bases at V and 2 bases at J, leaving 5 bases unmatched. This CDR3 spans 15 amino acids. Germline CDR1 MNHEY, CDR2 SMNVEV (reference sequence). CDR3 protein: CASTRTSGSPYEQYF. The CDR3 nucleotides read TGTGCCAGCACCAGGACTAGCGGGAGCCCCTACGAGCAGTACTTC.

The genes are TRBV7-7 and TRBJ2-7, with a tentative D call TRBD1 (7 bases). Germline V gene sequence: CDR1 SSHAT, CDR2 FNYEAQ (reference sequence). V was trimmed by 1 base and J by 5 bases, leaving 9 bases between them. This CDR3 has 13 amino acids. The CDR3 loop reads CASSLGRGHEQYF. In DNA, the CDR3 is TGTGCCAGCAGCTTAGGGAGGGGGCACGAGCAGTACTTC.

This clone occurred once. The rearrangement links TRBV5-1 to TRBJ2-7; tentative D call: TRBD1 (6 bases). This CDR3 is 13 amino acids long. The V gene lost 4 bases and the J gene lost 5 bases, with 13 bases spanning the gap. Germline-derived CDR1 and CDR2 are SGHRS and YFSETQ. In DNA, the CDR3 is TGCGCCAGCAGCCCCCAGGCAGGGGACGAGCAGTACTTC. It is translated as CASSPQAGDEQYF.

This chain connects TRBV14 to TRBJ1-1, with 8 bases identical to TRBD1. V lost 0 bases, J lost 0 bases, and 12 bases stayed unmatched. The CDR3 runs to 19 residues. Germline V lookup: CDR1 SGHDN, CDR2 FVKESK. The CDR3 bases are TGTGCCAGCAGCCAAGATGGGGTACAGGGGGGTAGGGTGAACACTGAAGCTTTCTTT. Amino acid sequence: CASSQDGVQGGRVNTEAFF.

The J gene is TRBJ2-4, the V gene TRBV6-1, with TRBD1 as a possible D gene (6 bases). The germline V gene encodes CDR1 MNHNS and CDR2 SASEGT. V was shortened by 0 bases and J by 0 bases, with 12 bases between the two germline ends. The CDR3 spans 17 residues. The CDR3 spells CASSEADRSIAKNIQYF. CDR3 nucleotide sequence: TGTGCCAGCAGTGAAGCCGACAGGTCCATAGCCAAAAACATTCAGTACTTC.

J is TRBJ1-2 and V is TRBV6-1; TRBD1 matches 7 bases. The J segment lost 3 bases and the V segment lost 4 bases, leaving 8 bases of the junction unmatched. This CDR3 is 15 amino acids long. The germline gives CDR1 MNHNS, CDR2 SASEGT. CDR3 region: CASSGGQGVYYGYTF. The CDR3 bases are TGTGCCAGCAGTGGTGGGCAGGGGGTTTACTATGGCTACACCTTC.

V usage is TRBV7-2 and J usage is TRBJ1-2; TRBD1 matches 7 bases. The V gene end was trimmed by 2 bases and the J gene end by 2 bases; junction bases not matched to a gene: 5. The CDR3 contains 15 residues. Germline CDR1 is SGHTA and CDR2 is FQGNSA. The CDR3 sequence: CASSLTGALNYGYTF. The DNA of the CDR3 is TGTGCCAGCAGCTTAACAGGGGCGTTGAACTATGGCTACACCTTC.

The rearrangement joins TRBV19 to TRBJ2-1, with 14 bases matching TRBD2. Germline CDR1 LNHDA, CDR2 SQIVND (reference sequence). The V and J ends lost 4 bases and 15 bases, in that order; junction bases with no gene match: 5. The CDR3 runs 13 residues. The CDR3 region is CASSTGTSGGWFF. CDR3 nucleotide sequence: TGTGCCAGTAGTACGGGGACTAGCGGGGGCTGGTTCTTC.

The chain is built from TRBV11-3 and TRBJ2-3; 12 bases are shared with TRBD1. The length of the CDR3 is 15 residues. Germline loops: CDR1 SGHNT, CDR2 YENEEA. After removal of 3 bases from V and 6 bases from J, the junction contained 4 bases not matched to a gene. CDR3 coding DNA: TGTGCCAGCAGCTTTAGGGGACAGGGGGCCGATACGCAGTATTTT. Translating gives CASSFRGQGADTQYF. The entire variable domain, with the rest obtained from reference TRBV11-3 and TRBJ2-3, is as follows: EAGVVQSPRYKIIEKKQPVAFWCNPISGHNTLYWYLQNLGQGPELLIRYENEEAVDDSQLPKDRFSAERLKGVDSTLKIQPAELGDSAVYLCASSFRGQGADTQYFGPGTRLTVL.